At least ten counts were recorded for the clone carrying this TCR beta chain. The antigen remains unidentified. TCRdb ran MiXCR on the RT-PCR reads and lists one entry per CDR3 protein. This sample has 500,000 to 600,000 distinct CDR3 sequences, with 15% to 20% found just once. The data were obtained in a study of response to subunit inactivated influenza vaccine. The CDR3 consists of 13 residues. Germline CDR1 and CDR2: DFQATT and SNEGSKA (reference sequence). Trimming pared 8 bases from V and 7 bases from J, leaving 20 bases between. Study results and caveats: Researchers suggested that each seasonal influenza vaccination recruits few new T cells.

Sequencing was performed on CD4+ T cells sorted from PBMCs, taken around 25 months after vaccination. The chain is built from TRBV20-1 and TRBJ2-5; tentatively, D is TRBD1 (6 bases). This receptor was identified in a man between 45 and 75 years old who received an inactivated influenza vaccine. Here the CDR3 DNA reads TGCAGTACTTCTGTGGGGGCCGCCTGGACCCAGTACTTC. Amino acid sequence: CSTSVGAAWTQYF.